This TCR beta chain appears in the sequencing data of a study of a mutant IDH1 vaccine in newly diagnosed glioma (dated by TCRdb to about 2021). The study in broad terms: Of the approximately 33 treated patients, approximately 62% were male and about 40% were female, and the mean age was roughly 40 years. Longitudinal TCRB deep sequencing was done for some 26 treated patients, wherever samples were available for exploratory analyses. Peripheral blood was drawn at six visits: V03 (baseline), V05, V07, V10, V12 and V13. Prior to enrollment, patients had been given standard therapy consisting of radiotherapy alone, temozolomide alone, or radiochemotherapy with temozolomide, with the combination given to most patients. Paper-wide results and their limitations: The authors noted that analyses of patient blood samples could not be reproduced because of sample limitations. Across multiple MHC alleles, vaccine-induced immune responses were seen in approximately 93% of patients. PBMC samples for TCRB deep sequencing were selected based on availability. Changes in the top peripheral T cell clonotypes picked up by TCRB sequencing did not appear to be linked to pseudoprogression.

In light of the paper, this sample's time point label describes: baseline, week 1 (first vaccination visit). According to the study, the label for this sample's treatment or condition signals: pre-vaccination baseline after standard-of-care therapy. The donors had newly diagnosed IDH1-mutant astrocytomas of WHO grade 3 or 4 that showed loss of nuclear ATRX. The samples were drawn from NOA16, a multicentre, single-arm, open-label phase I trial in Germany that tested a mutant IDH1 peptide vaccine in humans for the first time. Visit V03 blood draws served as the baseline sample for immunogenicity testing. Genomic DNA for TCRB sequencing was extracted from EDTA blood using the DNeasy Blood and Tissue Kit. As concerns this clone: Its antigen specificity is not known. One base away there is no much larger clone; base qualities are not given.

Library generation was performed with the immunoSEQ multiplex PCR assay. The hsTCRB Kit was used according to the manufacturer's protocol to amplify rearranged TCR beta chain sequences. Sequencing of TCRB libraries was carried out on an Illumina MiSeq. The original pipeline was this. The kit vendor's proprietary platform handled demultiplexing, trimming and gene mapping. What TCRdb holds here is the immuneACCESS table cut down to in-frame rearrangements. Part of the clones is not present; checked against another copy, under half of the missing clones reflect an unresolved V gene, and the others are unexplained. The V and J calls and the clone size are those of that table, but D and trimming were determined from the DNA. This sample holds around 16,000 clones; 70% to 80% were observed only once. The top ten hold over 8% of the sample. The specimen was PBMCs, collected from a glioma patient treated with radiotherapy, temozolomide or both. The sequence derives from a man in his forties with glioma.

DNA sequence: TGTGCCAGCAGCTTACGGGACTACGGCTACGAGCAGTACTTC. Its amino acids are CASSLRDYGYEQYF. This receptor chain uses TRBV7-4 and TRBJ2-7, with TRBD2 identical over 7 junction bases. The CDR3 numbers 14 residues from cysteine through phenylalanine. Only the CDR3 region is kept as DNA, spanning 42 bases read in frame from base 1. Relative to germline, V is missing 2 bases and J is missing 3 bases, with 4 bases of the junction outside any gene match. CDR1 and CDR2 are drawn from the germline V gene: SGHVT, SQSDAQ.